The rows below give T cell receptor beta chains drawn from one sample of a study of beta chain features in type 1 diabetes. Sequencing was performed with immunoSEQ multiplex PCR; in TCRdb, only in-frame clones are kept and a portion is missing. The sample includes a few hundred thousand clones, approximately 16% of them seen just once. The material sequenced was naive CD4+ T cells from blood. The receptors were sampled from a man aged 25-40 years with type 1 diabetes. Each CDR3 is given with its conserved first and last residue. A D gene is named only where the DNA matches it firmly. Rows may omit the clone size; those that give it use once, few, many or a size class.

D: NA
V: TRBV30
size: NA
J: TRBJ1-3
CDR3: CAWSVSSGNTIYF
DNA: TGTGCCTGGAGTGTCTCCTCCGGAAACACCATATATTTT

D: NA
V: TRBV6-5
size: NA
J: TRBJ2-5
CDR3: CASSYSDTSLGTQYF
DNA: TGTGCCAGCAGTTACTCGGACACCTCCCTAGGGACCCAGTACTTC

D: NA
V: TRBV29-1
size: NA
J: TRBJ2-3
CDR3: CSVELGGGDTQYF
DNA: TGCAGCGTTGAACTGGGGGGTGGAGATACGCAGTATTTT

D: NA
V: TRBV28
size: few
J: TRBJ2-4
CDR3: CASSPGDLAKNIQYF
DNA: TGTGCCAGCAGCCCAGGAGACCTAGCCAAAAACATTCAGTACTTC

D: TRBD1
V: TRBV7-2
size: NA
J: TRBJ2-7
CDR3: CASSSRQGRRYEQYF
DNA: TGTGCCAGCAGCTCCCGACAGGGTAGGAGGTACGAGCAGTACTTC

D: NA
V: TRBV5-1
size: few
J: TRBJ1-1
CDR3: CASSFPPNTEAFF
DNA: TGCGCCAGCAGCTTCCCGCCGAACACTGAAGCTTTCTTT

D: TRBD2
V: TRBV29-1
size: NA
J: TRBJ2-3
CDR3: CSVGISGTSTDTQYF
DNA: TGCAGCGTTGGGATTAGCGGGACTAGCACAGATACGCAGTATTTT

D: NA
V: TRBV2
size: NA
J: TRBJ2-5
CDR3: CASRQGEETQYF
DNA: TGTGCCAGCCGGCAGGGTGAGGAGACCCAGTACTTC

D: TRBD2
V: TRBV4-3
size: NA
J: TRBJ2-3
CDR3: CASGPGLAGGGLGDTQYF
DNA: TGCGCCAGCGGACCGGGACTAGCGGGAGGAGGGCTCGGAGATACGCAGTATTTT

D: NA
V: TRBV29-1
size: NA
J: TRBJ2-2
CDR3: CSVVADRYTGELFF
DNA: TGCAGCGTTGTCGCCGACAGATACACCGGGGAGCTGTTTTTT

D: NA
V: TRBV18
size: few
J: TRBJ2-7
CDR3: CASSPPGREDEQYF
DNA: TGTGCCAGCTCACCACCGGGAAGGGAAGACGAGCAGTACTTC

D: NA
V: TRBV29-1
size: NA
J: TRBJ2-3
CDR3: CSVEYAVRTDTQYF
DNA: TGCAGCGTTGAATATGCAGTCCGCACAGATACGCAGTATTTT

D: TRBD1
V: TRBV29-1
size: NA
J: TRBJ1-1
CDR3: CSVDHEDRDSEAFF
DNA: TGCAGCGTTGATCATGAGGACAGGGATTCTGAAGCTTTCTTT

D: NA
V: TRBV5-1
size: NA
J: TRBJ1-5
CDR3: CASSLEGDPTGQPQHF
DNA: TGCGCCAGCAGCTTGGAAGGGGACCCCACAGGGCAGCCCCAGCATTTT

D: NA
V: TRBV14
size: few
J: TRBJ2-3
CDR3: CASSPRLKTDTQYF
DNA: TGTGCCAGCAGCCCACGATTAAAGACAGATACGCAGTATTTT

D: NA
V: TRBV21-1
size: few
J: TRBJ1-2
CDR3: CARFTCTGYTF
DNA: TGTGCCAGATTCACCTGTACTGGCTACACCTTC

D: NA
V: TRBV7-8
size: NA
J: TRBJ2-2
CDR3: CASSLAGGNTGELFF
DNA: TGTGCCAGCAGCTTAGCAGGAGGCAACACCGGGGAGCTGTTTTTT

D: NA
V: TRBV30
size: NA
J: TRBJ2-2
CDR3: CAWSPGTATGELFF
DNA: TGTGCCTGGAGCCCTGGGACGGCCACCGGGGAGCTGTTTTTT

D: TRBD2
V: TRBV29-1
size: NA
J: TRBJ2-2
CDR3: CSVGTSGNTGELFF
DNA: TGCAGCGTGGGGACTAGCGGGAACACCGGGGAGCTGTTTTTT

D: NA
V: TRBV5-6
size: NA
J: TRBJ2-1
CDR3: CASSSWGVQRPSSYNEQFF
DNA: TGTGCCAGCAGCTCATGGGGGGTCCAGCGCCCGAGCTCCTACAATGAGCAGTTCTTC

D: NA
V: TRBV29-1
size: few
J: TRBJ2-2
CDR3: CSVRTGTTNTGELFF
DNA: TGCAGCGTGAGAACCGGGACAACGAACACCGGGGAGCTGTTTTTT

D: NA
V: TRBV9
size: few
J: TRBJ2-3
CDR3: CASSVIALTDTQYF
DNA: TGTGCCAGCAGCGTAATAGCCCTCACAGATACGCAGTATTTT

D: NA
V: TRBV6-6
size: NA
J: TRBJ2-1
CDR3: CASSFSGDEQFF
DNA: TGTGCCAGCAGTTTTTCGGGAGATGAGCAGTTCTTC

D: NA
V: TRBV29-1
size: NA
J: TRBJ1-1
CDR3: CSVHRVTEAFF
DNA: TGCAGCGTTCACAGGGTGACTGAAGCTTTCTTT

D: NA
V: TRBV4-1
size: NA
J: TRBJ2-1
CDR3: CASSPSDLWGYNEQFF
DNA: TGCGCCAGCAGCCCTTCGGACCTCTGGGGCTACAATGAGCAGTTCTTC

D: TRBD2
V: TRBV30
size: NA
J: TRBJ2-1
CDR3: CAWSVIPSGRQFF
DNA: TGTGCCTGGAGTGTAATCCCGAGCGGGAGACAGTTCTTC

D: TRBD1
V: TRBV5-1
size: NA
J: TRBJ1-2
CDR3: CASSLAGYPGGSSGGYTF
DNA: TGCGCCAGCAGCTTGGCCGGATACCCAGGGGGATCCTCCGGCGGCTACACCTTC

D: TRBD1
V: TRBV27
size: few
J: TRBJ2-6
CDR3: CASSLSVDRASSGANVLTF
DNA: TGTGCCAGCAGTTTATCGGTGGACAGGGCCAGCTCTGGGGCCAACGTCCTGACTTTC

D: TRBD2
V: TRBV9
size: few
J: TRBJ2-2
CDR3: CASSLRTSGNTGELFF
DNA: TGTGCCAGCAGCCTTAGGACTAGCGGTAACACCGGGGAGCTGTTTTTT

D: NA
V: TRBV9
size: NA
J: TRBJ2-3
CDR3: CASSVADRGSTDTQYF
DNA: TGTGCCAGCAGCGTAGCTGATAGGGGGTCAACAGATACGCAGTATTTT

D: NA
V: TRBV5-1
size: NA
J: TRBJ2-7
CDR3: CASSSGPNYEQYF
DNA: TGCGCCAGCAGCTCCGGACCCAACTACGAGCAGTACTTC

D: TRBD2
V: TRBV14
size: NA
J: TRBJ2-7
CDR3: CASSSTSGSYEQYF
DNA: TGTGCCAGCAGCTCGACTAGCGGGAGCTACGAGCAGTACTTC

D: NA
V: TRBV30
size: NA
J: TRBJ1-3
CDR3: CAWNLRVLHTIYF
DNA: TGTGCCTGGAATTTACGGGTTCTGCACACCATATATTTT

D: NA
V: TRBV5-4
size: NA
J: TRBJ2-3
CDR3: CASSLTGADAPYF
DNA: TGTGCCAGCAGCTTGACTGGGGCAGACGCTCCGTATTTT

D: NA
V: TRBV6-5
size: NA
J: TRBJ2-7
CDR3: CASSTLQGYEQYF
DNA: TGTGCCAGCAGTACGTTACAGGGCTACGAGCAGTACTTC

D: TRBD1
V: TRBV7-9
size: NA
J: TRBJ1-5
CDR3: CASSSRTGVSQPQHF
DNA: TGTGCCAGCAGCTCCCGGACAGGGGTGAGTCAGCCCCAGCATTTT

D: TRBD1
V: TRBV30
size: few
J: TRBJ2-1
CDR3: CAWSRDRGSSYNEQFF
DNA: TGTGCCTGGAGCCGCGACAGGGGAAGCTCCTACAATGAGCAGTTCTTC

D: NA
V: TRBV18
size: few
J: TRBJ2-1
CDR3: CASSLLASSYNEQFF
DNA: TGTGCCAGCTCCCTTCTAGCGTCCTCCTACAATGAGCAGTTCTTC

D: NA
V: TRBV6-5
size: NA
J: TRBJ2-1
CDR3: CAGYSGRYNEQFF
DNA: TGTGCCGGATATTCTGGCAGGTACAATGAGCAGTTCTTC

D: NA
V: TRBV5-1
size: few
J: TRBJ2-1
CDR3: CASSLEGPIRGNEQFF
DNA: TGCGCCAGCAGCTTGGAAGGGCCAATTCGGGGCAATGAGCAGTTCTTC

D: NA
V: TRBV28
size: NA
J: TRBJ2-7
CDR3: CASSLSGDRSSYEQYF
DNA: TGTGCCAGCAGTTTAAGTGGTGACCGGAGCTCCTACGAGCAGTACTTC